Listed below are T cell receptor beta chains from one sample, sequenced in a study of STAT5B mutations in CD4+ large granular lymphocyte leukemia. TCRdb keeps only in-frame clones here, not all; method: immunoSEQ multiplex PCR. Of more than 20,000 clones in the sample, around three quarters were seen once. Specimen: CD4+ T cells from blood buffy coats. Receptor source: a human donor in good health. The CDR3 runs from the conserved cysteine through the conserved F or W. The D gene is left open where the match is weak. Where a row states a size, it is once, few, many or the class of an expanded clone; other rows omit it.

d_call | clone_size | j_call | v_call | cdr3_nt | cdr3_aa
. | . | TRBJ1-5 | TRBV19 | TGTGCCAGTAGTATCGACGGCCCAAATCAGCCCCAGCATTTT | CASSIDGPNQPQHF
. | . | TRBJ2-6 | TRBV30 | TGTGCCTGGAGCGGAGAGGGAATTGGGAGCTCTGGGGCCAACGTCCTGACTTTC | CAWSGEGIGSSGANVLTF
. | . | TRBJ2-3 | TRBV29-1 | TGCAGCGTTGAACGGCAGAGCACAGATACGCAGTATTTT | CSVERQSTDTQYF
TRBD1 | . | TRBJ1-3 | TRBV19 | TGTGCCAGTAGTACAGGACAGGGGTTCGCCGGAAACACCATATATTTT | CASSTGQGFAGNTIYF
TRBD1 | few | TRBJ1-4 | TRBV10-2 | TGCGCCAGCAGTGGCGGGACAGGGGGCGAAAAACTGTTTTTT | CASSGGTGGEKLFF
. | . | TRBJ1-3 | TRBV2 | TGTGCCAGCAGGTCGGGGGGAAACACCATATATTTT | CASRSGGNTIYF
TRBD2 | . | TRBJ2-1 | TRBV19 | TGTGCCAGTAGTATAGGCCAACTAGCGGGAGCATACAATGAGCAGTTCTTC | CASSIGQLAGAYNEQFF
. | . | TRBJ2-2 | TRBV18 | TGTGCCAGCTCATCTGGCACCGGACAGAGTACCGGGGAGCTGTTTTTT | CASSSGTGQSTGELFF
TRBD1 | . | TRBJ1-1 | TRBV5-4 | TGTGCCAGCAGCTCAGGGACAGGTCAGGGCACTGAAGCTTTCTTT | CASSSGTGQGTEAFF
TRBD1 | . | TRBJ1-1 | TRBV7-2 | TGTGCCAGCAGCTGGGACAGGGTAACCGCTGAAGCTTTCTTT | CASSWDRVTAEAFF
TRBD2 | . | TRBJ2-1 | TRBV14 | TGTGCCAGCAGCCCCCTAGGACTAGCGGCCTACAATGAGCAGTTCTTC | CASSPLGLAAYNEQFF
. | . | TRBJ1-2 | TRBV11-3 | TGTGCCACCGGGCGCCAACTCTATGGCTACACCTTC | CATGRQLYGYTF
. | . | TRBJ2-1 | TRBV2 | TGTGCCAGCAGTGAAGGACCGGGCAATGAGCAGTTCTTC | CASSEGPGNEQFF
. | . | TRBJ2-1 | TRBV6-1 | TGTGCCAGCAGTGAGCGGACCGATCTTAGTAGGTTCTTC | CASSERTDLSRFF
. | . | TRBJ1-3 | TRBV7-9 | TGTGCCAGCAGCCGGCCAGAAGACGGCGGCTCTGGAAACACCATATATTTT | CASSRPEDGGSGNTIYF
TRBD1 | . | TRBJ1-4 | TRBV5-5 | TGTGCCAGCAGCTTTTCGACAGGGGCAGGGGCAACTAATGAAAAACTGTTTTTT | CASSFSTGAGATNEKLFF
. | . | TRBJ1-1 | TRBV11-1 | TGTGCCAGCAGCTTCCGGGACACGAACACTGAAGCTTTCTTT | CASSFRDTNTEAFF
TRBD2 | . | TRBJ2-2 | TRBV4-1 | TGCGCCAGCAGCCAAGATGCTAGCGGAAACACCGGGGAGCTGTTTTTT | CASSQDASGNTGELFF
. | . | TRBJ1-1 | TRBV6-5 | TGTGCCAGCAGAAAAGGCTACCTGAACACTGAAGCTTTCTTT | CASRKGYLNTEAFF
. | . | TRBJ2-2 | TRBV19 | TGTGCCAGTAGTCCCCTCGGAGCCGCCGGGGAGCTGTTTTTT | CASSPLGAAGELFF
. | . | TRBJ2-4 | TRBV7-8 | TGTGCCAGCAGCTTCTTAGGCGGGATGGACAAAAACATTCAGTACTTC | CASSFLGGMDKNIQYF
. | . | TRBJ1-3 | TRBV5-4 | TGTGCCAGCAGCTTGTGGGGAGGAAACACCATATATTTT | CASSLWGGNTIYF